Below, one T cell receptor (beta chain) is given with its context. Its antigen is as yet unknown. The data stem from a study of chemoradiotherapy in HPV16-positive cancers. The overall study: Candidate HPV-specific clones and shared TCR motifs came from a couple of HPV16-positive patients. Study findings and constraints: Candidate HPV-specific clones and E7-related TCR motifs grew in tumor during treatment.

Over chemoradiotherapy, repertoires were sampled more than once. The CDR3 is 16 amino acids. The germline CDR1 and CDR2 sequences are MDHEN and SYDVKM. V gave up 6 bases and J gave up 0 bases, with 15 bases separating them. Here immunoSEQ multiplex PCR was the method, and the copy in TCRdb shows in-frame clones only, minus some. The sample comprises about 19,000 clones, approximately 80% of which are singletons, and around 3.7% rests with the top ten. Sequenced material: blood, taken from a patient who underwent chemoradiotherapy. This sequence originates from a human donor with HPV-associated anogenital cancer. The V gene is TRBV28, the J gene TRBJ1-5; unclear D gene. The CDR3, as DNA: TGTGCCAGCAGCCCTATCCAGGAGTATAGCAATCAGCCCCAGCATTTT. Protein product: CASSPIQEYSNQPQHF.